This entry describes one T cell receptor (beta chain). Germline assignment: CDR1 MNHNS and CDR2 SASEGT. V shed 5 bases, J shed 5 bases, and the junction held 4 bases outside the gene matches. The CDR3 is made up of 15 amino acids. 13 Jbeta primers and 60 Vbeta primers were used for the PCR. Produced via immunoSEQ multiplex PCR; TCRdb's table is partial and in-frame only. This sample contains some 96,000 clones. This sample is part of a study of cytomegalovirus exposure and HLA in healthy donors. The sequence derives from a woman between 25 and 40 years old in good health and CMV-seronegative. The sample consisted of PBMCs. The chain uses TRBV6-1 and TRBJ2-5, with 14 bases that match TRBD2. DNA of the CDR3: TGTGCCAGCAGTCCGACTAGCGGGGGGGCCGAGACCCAGTACTTC. Translation: CASSPTSGGAETQYF.